At least ten counts were recorded for the clone carrying this T cell receptor (beta chain). TCR beta CDR3 regions were amplified from RNA. A first-round RT-PCR of the TCR CDR3 used the HTBI primer set. Each CDR3 protein is one row after TCRdb ran MiXCR on the multiplex PCR reads. The sample holds around 520,000 distinct CDR3 sequences, 13% to 15% seen once. For the diagnoses, clinical symptoms, serum thyroxine and TRAb, thyroid ultrasound and orbital computed tomography were used. Cells are PBMCs isolated from around 9.4 ml of fresh blood. This entry is derived from a study of T cells in Graves' hyperthyroidism and ophthalmopathy. The CDR3 sequence is 16 residues long. The ends were cut back, 0 bases at V and 3 bases at J, with 14 bases in the middle. CDR1 is LGHDT, CDR2 YNNKEL, per germline (reference sequence).

This receptor was identified in a woman aged 40 to 55 with Graves' hyperthyroidism. The genes are TRBV3-1 and TRBJ1-2; D is perhaps TRBD1 (6 bases). Material: blood. CDR3 protein: CASSQDVGASDYGYTF. The CDR3 region has the DNA TGTGCCAGCAGCCAAGATGTGGGGGCTTCGGACTATGGCTACACCTTC.